The sequence of this T cell receptor (beta chain) was determined in a study of blood T cell repertoires in COVID-19 (dated by TCRdb to about 2020). Broadly, across the study: Collaborator samples came from the United States, Italy and Spain and covered acute and convalescent phases of COVID-19. The prospective study material was composed of cDNA or gDNA derived from T cells, B-cell-depleted T cells, or PBMCs. Samples came from the ongoing ImmuneRACE study (first 160 participants) plus 1,254 subjects from 6 global collaborators. A de-identified subject ID, COVID-19 status, age in years and sex were almost always included in the sample metadata. Where available, HLA class I and class II types were obtained from metadata supplied by the sample provider rather than from assay-based typing. The dataset comprised deeply sampled blood TCRbeta repertoires from subjects exposed to, actively infected with, or recovered from COVID-19. The repertoires were released in a freely available public database meant as a resource for research on the immune response to SARS-CoV-2.

Of note for this clone: Its antigen target is currently unknown. No per-base quality is available; no much larger clone lies one base away.

What the work shows at the level of the full study, not this receptor alone: The quantity of clinical and demographic metadata differed by source and by participant and was supplied without curation.

Whole blood was collected in K2EDTA tubes by collaborating institutions according to the institutions' own protocols. For TCRbeta analysis, collaborators shipped samples as frozen whole blood, isolated PBMCs, or DNA extracted from either of those sample types. Ends trimmed: V by 2 bases, J by 5 bases; bases unmatched to a gene: 1. The CDR3 has 13 amino acids, counting the end cysteine and phenylalanine. Only the CDR3 region is kept as DNA, spanning 39 bases read in frame from base 1. Per the germline V gene, KGHSH is the CDR1 and LQKENI is the CDR2. TCRbeta CDR3 regions were amplified from genomic DNA by means of the immunoSEQ Assay, a bias-controlled multiplex PCR. The published analysis was carried out like this. The number of nucleated cells in each sample was estimated from the amplification of reference gene primers within the assay. Sequence reads were collapsed and filtered to measure the absolute abundance of every unique TCRbeta CDR3 rearrangement. Productive Simpson clonality was computed per sample as the square root of Simpson's diversity index over productive rearrangements. TCRdb holds this immuneACCESS table with in-frame rearrangements only. Some clones are missing; in checked studies, unresolved V genes explain under half, and the rest has no known cause. V and J calls and clone size are copied from that table; D and trimming were computed from the DNA. The sample records fewer than 120,000 clones, around 82% of which are singletons. The ten biggest clones cover 15% to 20% of the sample.

The chain is encoded by TRBV18 joined to TRBJ2-3; TRBD2 lines up with 7 middle nucleotides. The sequencing sample was made of peripheral blood. The source is a woman between 55 and 75 years old with acute or convalescent COVID-19. CDR3 reads: CASSPSSGDTQYF. The base sequence is TGTGCCAGCTCACCATCTAGCGGAGATACGCAGTATTTT. Full variable domain (CDR3 extended with the reference TRBV18 and TRBJ2-3 proteins): NAGVMQNPRHLVRRRGQEARLRCSPMKGHSHVYWYRQLPEEGLKFMVYLQKENIIDESGMPKERFSAEFPKEGPSILRIQQVVRGDSAAYFCASSPSSGDTQYFGPGTRLTVL.